This T cell receptor beta chain was documented in a study of radiotherapy plus CTLA-4 blockade in lung cancer. For the study at large: Objective responses were observed in approximately 20% of patients, and disease control was achieved by around 31%. Study-level points and caveats: Clones derived from tumor TCRs expanded in blood after radiotherapy plus ipilimumab. In blood, early T cell clone dynamics reportedly predicted response best, together with interferon-beta.

In regard to this clone: Its specificity is not known.

Focal radiation plus CTLA-4 blockade with ipilimumab was given to patients with chemo-refractory metastatic non-small-cell lung cancer. Clones were read by immunoSEQ multiplex PCR, and TCRdb kept only the in-frame ones, dropping some. The sample lists 20,000 to 30,000 clones, approximately 80% occurring once. This CDR3 is 17 amino acids long. Germline CDR1 and CDR2: ENHRY and SYGVKD. Trimming took 0 bases from V and 0 from J; bases not matched to a gene: 3. The source material was peripheral blood, sampled from a patient treated with radiotherapy plus ipilimumab. This TCR was sampled from a human donor with non-small cell lung cancer that progressed on radiotherapy plus ipilimumab. The chain links TRBV10-3 to TRBJ2-3; 10 bases agree with TRBD2. Here the CDR3 DNA reads TGTGCCATCAGTGAGTCTCCTAGCGGGAGTAGCACAGATACGCAGTATTTT. Its protein product is CAISESPSGSSTDTQYF.